The clone carrying this TCR beta chain was observed many times. The read halts 3 residues ahead of the CDR3 end, with the missing end drawn from the germline J gene. The entry originates in a study of T cell clonality in common variable immunodeficiency. The method was immunoSEQ multiplex PCR; TCRdb's version includes in-frame clones alone and lacks a portion of them. This repertoire lists about 35,000 clones without singletons; 9.5% sits in the top ten. CDR1 is SGHTA, CDR2 FQGTGA, per germline. The CDR3 runs 14 residues. The V gene end was trimmed by 6 bases and the J gene end by 3 bases; junction bases not matched to a gene: 4.

The source is a person between 18 and 75 years old in good health. Sequenced: peripheral blood mononuclear cells. The gene calls are TRBV7-3 and TRBJ2-1, with 8 bases aligning to TRBD2. Partial CDR3 DNA: TGTGCCAGCAGTACTAGCGGAGTCTACAATGAG. This gives the protein CASSTSGVYNE. The whole CDR3 reads CASSTSGVYNEQFF.